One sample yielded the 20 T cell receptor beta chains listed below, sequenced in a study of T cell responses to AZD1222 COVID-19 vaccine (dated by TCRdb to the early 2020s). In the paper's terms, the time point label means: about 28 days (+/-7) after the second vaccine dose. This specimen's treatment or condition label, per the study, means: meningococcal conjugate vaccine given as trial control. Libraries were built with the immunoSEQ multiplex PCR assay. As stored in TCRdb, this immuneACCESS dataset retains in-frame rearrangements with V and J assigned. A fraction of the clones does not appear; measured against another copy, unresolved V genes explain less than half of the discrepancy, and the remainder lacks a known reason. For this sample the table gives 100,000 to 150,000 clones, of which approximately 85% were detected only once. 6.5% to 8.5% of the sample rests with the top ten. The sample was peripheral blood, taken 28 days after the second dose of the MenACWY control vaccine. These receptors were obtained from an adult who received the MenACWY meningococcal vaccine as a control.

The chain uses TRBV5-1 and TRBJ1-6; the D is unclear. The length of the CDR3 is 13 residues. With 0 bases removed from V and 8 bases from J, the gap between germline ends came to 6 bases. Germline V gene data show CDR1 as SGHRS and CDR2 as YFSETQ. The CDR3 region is CASSLEGYSPLHF. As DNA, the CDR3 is TGCGCCAGCAGCTTGGAGGGTTATTCACCCCTCCACTTT.

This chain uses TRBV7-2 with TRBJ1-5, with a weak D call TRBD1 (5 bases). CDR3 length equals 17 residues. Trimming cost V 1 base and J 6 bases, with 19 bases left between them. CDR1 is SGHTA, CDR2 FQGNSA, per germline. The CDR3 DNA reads TGTGCCAGCAGCTTAGATGTCGCCAGGGCAGGGTCTCAGCCCCAGCATTTT. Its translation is CASSLDVARAGSQPQHF.

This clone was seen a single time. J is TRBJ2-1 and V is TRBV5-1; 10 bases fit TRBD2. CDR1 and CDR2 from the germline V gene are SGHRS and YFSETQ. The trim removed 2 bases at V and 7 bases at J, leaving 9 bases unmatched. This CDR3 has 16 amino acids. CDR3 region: CASSFFPSGSGNEQFF. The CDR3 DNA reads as TGCGCCAGCAGCTTCTTTCCTAGCGGGAGCGGTAATGAGCAGTTCTTC.

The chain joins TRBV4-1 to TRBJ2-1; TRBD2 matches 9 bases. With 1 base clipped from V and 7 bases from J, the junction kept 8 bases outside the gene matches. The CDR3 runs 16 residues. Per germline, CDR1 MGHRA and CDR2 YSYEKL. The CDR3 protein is CASSQVQAGGRNEQFF. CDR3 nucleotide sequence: TGCGCCAGCAGCCAAGTCCAAGCGGGGGGCAGGAATGAGCAGTTCTTC.

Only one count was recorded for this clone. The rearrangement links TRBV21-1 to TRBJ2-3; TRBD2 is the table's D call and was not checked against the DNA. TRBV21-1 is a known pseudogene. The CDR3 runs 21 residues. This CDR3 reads CASSKVKSGLAGGESTDTQYF. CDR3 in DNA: TGTGCCAGCAGCAAAGTGAAGAGCGGACTAGCGGGGGGGGAGAGCACAGATACGCAGTATTTT.

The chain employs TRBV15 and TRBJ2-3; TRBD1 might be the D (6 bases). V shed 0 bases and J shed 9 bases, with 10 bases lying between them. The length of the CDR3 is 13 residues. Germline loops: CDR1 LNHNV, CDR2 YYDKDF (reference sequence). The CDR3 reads CATSREQGGTQYF. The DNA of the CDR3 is TGTGCCACCAGCAGAGAACAGGGTGGCACGCAGTATTTT.

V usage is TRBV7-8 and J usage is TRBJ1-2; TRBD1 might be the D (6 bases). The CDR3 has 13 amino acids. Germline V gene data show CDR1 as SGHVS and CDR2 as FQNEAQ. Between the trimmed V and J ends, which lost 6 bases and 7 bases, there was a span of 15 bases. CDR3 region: CASSPSGAGGYTF. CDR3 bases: TGTGCCAGCAGTCCATCGGGGGCGGGTGGCTACACCTTC.

The CDR3: CASSFLGPGGGEAFF. Written as DNA, the CDR3 is TGTGCCAGCAGCTTTTTGGGTCCCGGCGGGGGTGAAGCTTTCTTT. The chain has TRBV7-2 and TRBJ1-1, with a tentative D call TRBD1 (5 bases). This CDR3 has 15 amino acids. The germline V gene has CDR1 SGHTA and CDR2 FQGNSA. With 3 bases removed from V and 7 bases from J, the gap between germline ends came to 18 bases.

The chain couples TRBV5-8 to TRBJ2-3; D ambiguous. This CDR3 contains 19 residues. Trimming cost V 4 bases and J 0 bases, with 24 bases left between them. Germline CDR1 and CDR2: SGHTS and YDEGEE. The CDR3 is CASSKTPIYSPTSTDTQYF. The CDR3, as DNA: TGTGCCAGCAGCAAGACTCCTATATACTCTCCGACTAGCACAGATACGCAGTATTTT.

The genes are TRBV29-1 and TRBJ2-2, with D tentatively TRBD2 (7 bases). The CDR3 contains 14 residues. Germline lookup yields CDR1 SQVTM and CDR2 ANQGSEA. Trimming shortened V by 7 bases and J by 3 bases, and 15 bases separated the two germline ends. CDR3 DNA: TGCAGCGCAACAGGGACTACGTACACCGGGGAGCTGTTTTTT. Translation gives CSATGTTYTGELFF.

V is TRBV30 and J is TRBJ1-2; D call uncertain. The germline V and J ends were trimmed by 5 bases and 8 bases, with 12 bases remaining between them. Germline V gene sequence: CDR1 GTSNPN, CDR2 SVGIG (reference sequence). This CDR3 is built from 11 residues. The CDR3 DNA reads TGTGCCTGGTGGAACAACTGGGGCTACACCTTC. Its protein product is CAWWNNWGYTF.

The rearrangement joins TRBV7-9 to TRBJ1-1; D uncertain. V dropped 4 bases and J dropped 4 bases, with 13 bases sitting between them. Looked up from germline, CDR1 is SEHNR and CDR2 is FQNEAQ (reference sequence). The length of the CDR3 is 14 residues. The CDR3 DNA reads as TGTGCCAGCAGCTCGAAGGGTGGTGGCACTGAAGCTTTCTTT. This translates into CASSSKGGGTEAFF.

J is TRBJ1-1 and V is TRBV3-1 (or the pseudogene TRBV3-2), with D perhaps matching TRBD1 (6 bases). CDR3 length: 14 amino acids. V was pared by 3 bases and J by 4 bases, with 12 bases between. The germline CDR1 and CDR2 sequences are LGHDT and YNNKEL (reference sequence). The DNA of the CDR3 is TGTGCCAGCAGCCACCTCGACAGGAGCACTGAAGCTTTCTTT. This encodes CASSHLDRSTEAFF.

The CDR3 sequence is CSVGQGGSGNTIYF. CDR3 coding DNA: TGCAGCGTTGGTCAGGGGGGCTCTGGAAACACCATATATTTT. This chain uses TRBV29-1 with TRBJ1-3, with 7 bases that match TRBD1. Germline values: CDR1 SQVTM, CDR2 ANQGSEA. V was clipped by 4 bases and J by 0 bases; unmatched bases: 3. The CDR3 runs 14 residues. The complete variable domain, with remaining parts taken from reference TRBV29-1 and TRBJ1-3, reads SAVISQKPSRDICQRGTSLTIQCQVDSQVTMMFWYRQQPGQSLTLIATANQGSEATYESGFVIDKFPISRPNLTFSTLTVSNMSPEDSSIYLCSVGQGGSGNTIYFGEGSWLTVV.

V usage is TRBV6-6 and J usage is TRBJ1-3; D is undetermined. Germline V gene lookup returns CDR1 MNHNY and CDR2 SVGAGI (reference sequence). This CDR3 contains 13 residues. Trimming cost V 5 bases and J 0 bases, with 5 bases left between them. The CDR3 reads CASSISSGNTIYF. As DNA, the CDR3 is TGTGCCAGCAGTATAAGCTCTGGAAACACCATATATTTT.

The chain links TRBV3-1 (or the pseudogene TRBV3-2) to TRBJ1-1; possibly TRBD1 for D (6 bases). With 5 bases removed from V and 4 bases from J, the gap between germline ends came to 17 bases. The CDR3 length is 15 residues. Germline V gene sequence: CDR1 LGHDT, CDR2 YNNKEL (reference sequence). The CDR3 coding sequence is TGTGCCAGCAGCGGGGGGCCCGGGGGTAGCACTGAAGCTTTCTTT. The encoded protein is CASSGGPGGSTEAFF.

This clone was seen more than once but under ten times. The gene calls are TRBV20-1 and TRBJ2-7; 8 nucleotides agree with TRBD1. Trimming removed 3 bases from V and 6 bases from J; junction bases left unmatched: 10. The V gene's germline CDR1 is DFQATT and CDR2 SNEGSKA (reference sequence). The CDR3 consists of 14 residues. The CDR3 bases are TGCAGTGCTAGTGGGACAGGTCAGACTGTCGAGCAGTACGTC. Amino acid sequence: CSASGTGQTVEQYV.

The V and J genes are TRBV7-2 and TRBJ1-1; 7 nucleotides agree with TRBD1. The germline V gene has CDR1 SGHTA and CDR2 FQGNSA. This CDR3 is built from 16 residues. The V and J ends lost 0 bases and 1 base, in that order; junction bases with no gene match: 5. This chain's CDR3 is CASSLAPQGGNTEAFF. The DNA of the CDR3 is TGTGCCAGCAGCTTAGCTCCTCAGGGGGGGAACACTGAAGCTTTCTTT.

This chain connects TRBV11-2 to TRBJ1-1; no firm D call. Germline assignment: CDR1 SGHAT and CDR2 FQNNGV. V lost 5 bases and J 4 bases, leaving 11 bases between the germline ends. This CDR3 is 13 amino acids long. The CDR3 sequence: CASSRRVGTEAFF. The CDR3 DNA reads TGTGCCAGCAGCCGAAGGGTGGGCACTGAAGCTTTCTTT.

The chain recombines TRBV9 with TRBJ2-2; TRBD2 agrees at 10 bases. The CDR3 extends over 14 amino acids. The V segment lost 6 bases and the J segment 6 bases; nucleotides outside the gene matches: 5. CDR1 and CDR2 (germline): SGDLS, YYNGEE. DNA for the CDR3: TGTGCCAGCAAGAAGCGGGAGGGGTCCGGGGAGCTGTTTTTT. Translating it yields CASKKREGSGELFF.